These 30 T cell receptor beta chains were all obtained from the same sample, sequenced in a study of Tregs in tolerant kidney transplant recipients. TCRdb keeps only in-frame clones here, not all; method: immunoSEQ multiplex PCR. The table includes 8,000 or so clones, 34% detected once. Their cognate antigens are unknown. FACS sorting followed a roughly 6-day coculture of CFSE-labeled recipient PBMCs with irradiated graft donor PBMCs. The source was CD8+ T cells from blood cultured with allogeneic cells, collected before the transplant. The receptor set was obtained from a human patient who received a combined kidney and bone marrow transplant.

CDR3 sequence reads: CASSYSIHTEAFF. As DNA, the CDR3 is TGTGCCAGCAGCTACTCAATCCACACTGAAGCTTTCTTT. V usage is TRBV7-2 and J usage is TRBJ1-1; D ambiguous. Deletions cut 4 bases from V and 3 bases from J, with 9 bases between. Germline lookup yields CDR1 SGHTA and CDR2 FQGNSA. CDR3 length: 13 amino acids.

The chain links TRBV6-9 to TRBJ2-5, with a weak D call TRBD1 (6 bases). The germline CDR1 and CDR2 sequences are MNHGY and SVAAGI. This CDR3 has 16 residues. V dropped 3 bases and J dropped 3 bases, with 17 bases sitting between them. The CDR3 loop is CASSYPMDSGEETQYF. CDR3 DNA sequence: TGTGCCAGCAGTTACCCTATGGACAGTGGTGAAGAGACCCAGTACTTC.

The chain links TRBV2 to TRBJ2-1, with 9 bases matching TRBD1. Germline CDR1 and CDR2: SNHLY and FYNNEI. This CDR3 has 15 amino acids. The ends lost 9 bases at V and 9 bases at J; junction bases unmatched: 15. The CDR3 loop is CARGRQGELITEQFF. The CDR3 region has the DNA TGTGCCAGGGGTAGACAGGGGGAGTTAATAACTGAGCAGTTCTTC.

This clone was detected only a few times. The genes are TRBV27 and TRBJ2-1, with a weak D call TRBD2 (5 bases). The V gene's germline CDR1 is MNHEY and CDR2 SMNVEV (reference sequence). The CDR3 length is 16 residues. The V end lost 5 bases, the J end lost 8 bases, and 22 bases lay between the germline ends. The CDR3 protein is CASSNLTPLGSDEQFF. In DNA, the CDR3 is TGTGCCAGCAGTAACCTAACGCCCCTGGGGAGCGATGAGCAGTTCTTC.

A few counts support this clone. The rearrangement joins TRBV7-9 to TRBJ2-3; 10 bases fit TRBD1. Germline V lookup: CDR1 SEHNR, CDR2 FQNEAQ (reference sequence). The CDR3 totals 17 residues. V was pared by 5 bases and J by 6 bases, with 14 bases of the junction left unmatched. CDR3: CASSQTTGGIGTDTQYF. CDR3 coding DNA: TGTGCCAGCAGCCAAACGACAGGGGGCATAGGGACGGATACGCAGTATTTT.

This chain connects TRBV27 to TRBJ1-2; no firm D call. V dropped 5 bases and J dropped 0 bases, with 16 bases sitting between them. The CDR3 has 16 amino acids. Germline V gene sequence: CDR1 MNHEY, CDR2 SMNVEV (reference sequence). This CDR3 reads CASSPSWGEANYGYTF. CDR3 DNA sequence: TGTGCCAGCAGTCCCTCGTGGGGAGAAGCTAACTATGGCTACACCTTC.

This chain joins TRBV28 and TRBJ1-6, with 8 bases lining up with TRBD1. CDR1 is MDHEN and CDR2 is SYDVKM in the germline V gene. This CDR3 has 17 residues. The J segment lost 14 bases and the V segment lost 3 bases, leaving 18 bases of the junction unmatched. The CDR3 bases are TGTGCCAGCAGTTTTCAGGCCGGCAGGGGGCCGGGTAAATCCCTCCACTTT. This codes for CASSFQAGRGPGKSLHF.

CDR3 protein: CASSPVLVAYNEQFF. The CDR3 DNA sequence: TGTGCCAGCAGCCCCGTCCTAGTAGCCTACAATGAGCAGTTCTTC. V and J are TRBV7-6 and TRBJ2-1, with D unresolved. Between the trimmed V and J ends, which lost 5 bases and 2 bases, there was a span of 13 bases. The CDR3 has 15 amino acids. Germline V CDR1 and CDR2: SGHVS, FNYEAQ.

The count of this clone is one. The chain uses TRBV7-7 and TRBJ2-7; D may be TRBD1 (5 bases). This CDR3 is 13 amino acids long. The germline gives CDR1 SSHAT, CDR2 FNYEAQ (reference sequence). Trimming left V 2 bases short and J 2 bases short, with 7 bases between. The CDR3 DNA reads TGTGCCAGCAGCTTATCACAGGCCTACGAGCAGTACTTC. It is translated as CASSLSQAYEQYF.

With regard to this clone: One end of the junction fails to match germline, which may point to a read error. CDR3 amino acids: CASSQGTVNQPQHF. CDR3 sequence (DNA): TGCGCCAGCAGCCAAGGGACAGTCAATCAGCCCCAGCATTTT. The chain links TRBV5-4 to TRBJ1-5; 7 positions match TRBD1. The CDR3 length is 14 residues. The germline V gene encodes CDR1 SGHNT and CDR2 YYREEE (reference sequence).

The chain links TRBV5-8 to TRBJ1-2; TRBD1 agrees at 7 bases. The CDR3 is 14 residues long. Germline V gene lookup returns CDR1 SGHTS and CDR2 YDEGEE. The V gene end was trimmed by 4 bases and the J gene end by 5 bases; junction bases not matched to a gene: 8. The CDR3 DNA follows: TGTGCCAGCAGCCCCCGGGACAGTGGGTATGGCTACACCTTC. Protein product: CASSPRDSGYGYTF.

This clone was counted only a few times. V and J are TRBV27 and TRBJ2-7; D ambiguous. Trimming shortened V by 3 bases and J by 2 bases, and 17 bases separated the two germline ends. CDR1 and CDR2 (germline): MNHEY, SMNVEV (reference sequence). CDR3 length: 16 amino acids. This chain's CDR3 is CASSFLHALGPYEQYF. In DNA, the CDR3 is TGTGCCAGCAGTTTTCTCCATGCCCTCGGTCCCTACGAGCAGTACTTC.

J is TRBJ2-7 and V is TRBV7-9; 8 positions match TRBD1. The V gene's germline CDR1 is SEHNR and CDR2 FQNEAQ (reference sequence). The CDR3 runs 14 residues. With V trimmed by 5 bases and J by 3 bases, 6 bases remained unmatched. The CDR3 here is CASSSRDRFYEQYF. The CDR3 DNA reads TGTGCCAGCAGCAGCCGGGACAGGTTCTACGAGCAGTACTTC.

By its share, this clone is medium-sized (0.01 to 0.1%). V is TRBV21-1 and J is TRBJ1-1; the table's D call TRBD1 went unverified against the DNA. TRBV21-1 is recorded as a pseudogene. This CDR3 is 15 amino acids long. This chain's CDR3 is CASSNQQNMNTEAFF. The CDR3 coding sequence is TGTGCCAGCAGCAACCAACAGAACATGAACACTGAAGCTTTCTTT.

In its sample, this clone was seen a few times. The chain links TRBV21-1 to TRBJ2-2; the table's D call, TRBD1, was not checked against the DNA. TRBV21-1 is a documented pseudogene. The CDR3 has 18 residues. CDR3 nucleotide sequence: TGTGCCAGCAGCAAAGGTATTTTAGGGACAGGGTACACCGGGGAGCTGTTTTTT. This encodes CASSKGILGTGYTGELFF.

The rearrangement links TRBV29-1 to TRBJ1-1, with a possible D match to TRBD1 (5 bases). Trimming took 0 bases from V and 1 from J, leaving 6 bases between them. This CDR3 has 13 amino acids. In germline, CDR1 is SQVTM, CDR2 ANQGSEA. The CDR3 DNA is TGCAGCGTTGAAGATACAGGGAACACTGAAGCTTTCTTT. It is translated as CSVEDTGNTEAFF.

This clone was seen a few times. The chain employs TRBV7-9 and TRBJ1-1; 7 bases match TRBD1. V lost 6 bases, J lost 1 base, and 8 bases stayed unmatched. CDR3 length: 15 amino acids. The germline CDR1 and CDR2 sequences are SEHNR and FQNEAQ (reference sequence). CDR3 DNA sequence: TGTGCCAGCAGTCGAAGGGACAGAGGGAACACTGAAGCTTTCTTT. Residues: CASSRRDRGNTEAFF.

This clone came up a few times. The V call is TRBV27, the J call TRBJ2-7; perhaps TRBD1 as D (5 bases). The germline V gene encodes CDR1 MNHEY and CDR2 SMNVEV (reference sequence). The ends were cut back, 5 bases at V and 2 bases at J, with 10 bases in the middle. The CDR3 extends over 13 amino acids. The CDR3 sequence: CASSPRTPYEQYF. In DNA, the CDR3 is TGTGCCAGCAGTCCCAGGACACCCTACGAGCAGTACTTC.

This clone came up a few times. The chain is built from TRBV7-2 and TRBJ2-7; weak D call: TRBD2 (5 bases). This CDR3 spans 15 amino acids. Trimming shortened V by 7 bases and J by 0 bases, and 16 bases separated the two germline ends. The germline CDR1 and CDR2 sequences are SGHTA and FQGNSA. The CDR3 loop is CASTTEAEVSYEQYF. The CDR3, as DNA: TGTGCCAGCACCACGGAGGCGGAAGTCTCCTACGAGCAGTACTTC.

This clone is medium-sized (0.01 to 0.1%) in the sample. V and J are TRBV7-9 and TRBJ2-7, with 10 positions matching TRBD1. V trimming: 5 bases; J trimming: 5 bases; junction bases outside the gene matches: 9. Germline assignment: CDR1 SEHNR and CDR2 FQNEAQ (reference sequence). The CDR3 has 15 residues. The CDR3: CASSPTTGTGDEQYF. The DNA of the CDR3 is TGTGCCAGCAGCCCGACGACAGGGACAGGGGACGAGCAGTACTTC.

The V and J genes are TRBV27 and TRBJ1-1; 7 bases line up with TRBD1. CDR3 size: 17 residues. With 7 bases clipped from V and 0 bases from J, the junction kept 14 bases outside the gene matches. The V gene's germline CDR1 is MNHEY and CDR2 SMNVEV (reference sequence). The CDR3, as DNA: TGTGCCAGCACCCCCCGACAGGGACCCAACCTGAACACTGAAGCTTTCTTT. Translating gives CASTPRQGPNLNTEAFF.

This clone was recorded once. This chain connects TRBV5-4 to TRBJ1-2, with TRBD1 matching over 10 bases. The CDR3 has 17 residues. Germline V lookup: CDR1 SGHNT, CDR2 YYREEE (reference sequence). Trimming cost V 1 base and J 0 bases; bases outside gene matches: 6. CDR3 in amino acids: CASSLTGQGPSNYGYTF. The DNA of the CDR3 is TGTGCCAGCAGCTTGACGGGACAGGGGCCGTCTAACTATGGCTACACCTTC.

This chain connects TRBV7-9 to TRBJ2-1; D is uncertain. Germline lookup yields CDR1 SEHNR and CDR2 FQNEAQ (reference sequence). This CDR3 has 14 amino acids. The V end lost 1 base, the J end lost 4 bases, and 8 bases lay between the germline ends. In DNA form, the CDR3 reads TGTGCCAGCAGCTTAGTTATTACTTACAATGAGCAGTTCTTC. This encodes CASSLVITYNEQFF.

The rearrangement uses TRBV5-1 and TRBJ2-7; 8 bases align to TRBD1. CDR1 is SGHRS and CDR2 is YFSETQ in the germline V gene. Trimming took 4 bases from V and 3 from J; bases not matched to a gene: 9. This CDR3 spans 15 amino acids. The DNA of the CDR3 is TGCGCCAGCAGCCCTTGGACAGGGTCGATCTACGAGCAGTACTTC. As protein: CASSPWTGSIYEQYF.

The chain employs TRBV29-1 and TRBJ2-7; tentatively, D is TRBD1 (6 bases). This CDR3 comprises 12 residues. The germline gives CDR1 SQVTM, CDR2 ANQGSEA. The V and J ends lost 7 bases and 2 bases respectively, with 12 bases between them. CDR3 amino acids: CSALGQTYEQYF. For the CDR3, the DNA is TGCAGCGCCCTCGGACAGACCTACGAGCAGTACTTC.

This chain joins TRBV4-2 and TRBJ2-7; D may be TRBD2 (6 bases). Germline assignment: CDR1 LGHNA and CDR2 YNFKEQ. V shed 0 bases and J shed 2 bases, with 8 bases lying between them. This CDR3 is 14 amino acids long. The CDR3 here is CASSQDREPYEQYF. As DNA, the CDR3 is TGTGCCAGCAGCCAAGATCGGGAGCCCTACGAGCAGTACTTC.

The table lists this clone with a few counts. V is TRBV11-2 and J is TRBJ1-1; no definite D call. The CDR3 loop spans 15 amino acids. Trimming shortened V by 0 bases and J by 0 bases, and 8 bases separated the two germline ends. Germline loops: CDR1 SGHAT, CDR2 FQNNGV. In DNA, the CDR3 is TGTGCCAGCAGCTTAGATGCAGGAATGAACACTGAAGCTTTCTTT. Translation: CASSLDAGMNTEAFF.

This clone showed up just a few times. This CDR3 is CASSSGLADPYEQYF. The CDR3 DNA is TGTGCCAGCAGCTCGGGACTAGCGGACCCCTACGAGCAGTACTTC. The J gene is TRBJ2-7, the V gene TRBV7-6; 11 bases line up with TRBD2. The CDR3 runs to 15 residues. V dropped 4 bases and J dropped 2; count of bases not matched to a gene: 4. The V gene's germline CDR1 is SGHVS and CDR2 FNYEAQ. Based on the CDR3 plus reference TRBV7-6 and TRBJ2-7, the full variable domain is GAGVSQSPRYKVTKRGQDVALRCDPISGHVSLYWYRQALGQGPEFLTYFNYEAQQDKSGLPNDRFSAERPEGSISTLTIQRTEQRDSAMYRCASSSGLADPYEQYFGPGTRLTVT.

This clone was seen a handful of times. CDR3 in DNA: TGTGCCAGCAGCGTAGTCCCCTTTCACCAAGGGCAGGGAAGCAATCAGCCCCAGCATTTT. Encoded protein: CASSVVPFHQGQGSNQPQHF. The gene calls are TRBV9 and TRBJ1-5, with D tentatively TRBD1 (5 bases). V lost 0 bases to trimming and J lost 1 base, with 23 bases between them. Germline lookup yields CDR1 SGDLS and CDR2 YYNGEE. This CDR3 spans 20 amino acids.

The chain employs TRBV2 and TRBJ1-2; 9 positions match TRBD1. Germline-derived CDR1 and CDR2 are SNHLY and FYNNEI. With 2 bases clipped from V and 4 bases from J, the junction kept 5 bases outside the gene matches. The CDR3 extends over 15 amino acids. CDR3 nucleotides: TGTGCCAGCAGTGAATGGGGGACAGGGCTCTATGGCTACACCTTC. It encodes CASSEWGTGLYGYTF.